Below are 19 T cell receptor beta chains sequenced from a single sample in a study of cytotoxic CD8 clonotypes in ibrutinib-treated CLL. Sequencing used immunoSEQ multiplex PCR; TCRdb keeps in-frame clones, though not all of them. The sample lists about 89,000 clones, around 80% seen once, with 32% in the top ten. The specimen comprised PBMCs, sampled after 12 months of ibrutinib treatment. These receptors came from a human donor with chronic lymphocytic leukemia.

V usage is TRBV5-1 and J usage is TRBJ2-3; D remains ambiguous. The CDR3 contains 13 residues. V lost 6 bases and J 2 bases, leaving 10 bases between the germline ends. CDR1 is SGHRS, CDR2 YFSETQ, per germline. The DNA for the CDR3 is TGCGCCAGCAAGGGTGATCTCACAGATACGCAGTATTTT. This sequence encodes CASKGDLTDTQYF.

This CDR3 is CASSVAQGDTQYF. The CDR3 DNA follows: TGTGCCAGCAGCGTAGCCCAGGGAGATACGCAGTATTTT. This chain joins TRBV9 and TRBJ2-3; a weak D match, TRBD1 (5 bases). Between the trimmed V and J ends, which lost 0 bases and 5 bases, there was a span of 7 bases. Germline loops: CDR1 SGDLS, CDR2 YYNGEE. This CDR3 comprises 13 residues.

V gene TRBV27 combines with J gene TRBJ2-7; the match to TRBD2 covers 8 bases. CDR1 and CDR2 (germline): MNHEY, SMNVEV (reference sequence). With 5 bases clipped from V and 3 bases from J, the junction kept 12 bases outside the gene matches. This CDR3 comprises 16 residues. Here the CDR3 reads CASSRRRGGVYYEQYF. The CDR3 region has the DNA TGTGCCAGCAGTCGGCGACGGGGGGGTGTATACTACGAGCAGTACTTC.

This clone came up a few times. The chain employs TRBV2 and TRBJ2-6; no definite D call. The V end lost 6 bases, the J end lost 2 bases, and 11 bases lay between the germline ends. This CDR3 contains 15 residues. CDR1 is SNHLY, CDR2 FYNNEI, per germline. This CDR3 is CASSLTTPGANVLTF. CDR3 bases: TGTGCCAGCAGCCTCACTACACCTGGGGCCAACGTCCTGACTTTC. The full variable domain, with the rest looked up from reference TRBV2 and TRBJ2-6, is EPEVTQTPSHQVTQMGQEVILRCVPISNHLYFYWYRQILGQKVEFLVSFYNNEISEKSEIFDDQFSVERPDGSNFTLKIRSTKLEDSAMYFCASSLTTPGANVLTFGAGSRLTVL.

V gene TRBV11-1 combines with J gene TRBJ1-2; 7 bases fit TRBD1. Trimming at V came to 5 bases and at J to 4 bases, leaving 4 bases not matched to a gene. The CDR3 is made up of 13 amino acids. Germline CDR1 reads SGHAT; CDR2 reads FQDESV (reference sequence). The CDR3 DNA reads TGTGCCAGCAGCAGACAGGGCGGCTATGGCTACACCTTC. This gives the protein CASSRQGGYGYTF.

The J gene is TRBJ2-1, the V gene TRBV15; 9 bases map to TRBD1. The junction had 6 bases not matched to a gene; V was cut back by 0 bases and J by 9 bases. This CDR3 region has 15 residues. The germline V gene has CDR1 LNHNV and CDR2 YYDKDF (reference sequence). Here the CDR3 reads CATSRDRTGAGEQFF. The CDR3 DNA reads as TGTGCCACCAGCAGAGATAGGACAGGGGCGGGTGAGCAGTTCTTC.

The chain joins TRBV30 to TRBJ2-7; TRBD1 matches at 7 bases. The trim removed 7 bases at V and 3 bases at J, leaving 9 bases unmatched. The length of the CDR3 is 13 residues. CDR1 GTSNPN and CDR2 SVGIG come from the germline V gene (reference sequence). CDR3 sequence (DNA): TGTGCCTCCCAGGGGGAACTAGGCTACGAGCAGTACTTC. Translation: CASQGELGYEQYF.

This clone was seen repeatedly, ten times or more. The chain uses TRBV5-1 and TRBJ1-1; no firm D call. Germline loops: CDR1 SGHRS, CDR2 YFSETQ. The CDR3 consists of 13 residues. Trimming took off 0 bases at V and 2 bases at J, with 5 bases between the two ends. The CDR3 bases are TGCGCCAGCAGCTTGGGACCAAACACTGAAGCTTTCTTT. This encodes CASSLGPNTEAFF.

The chain links TRBV7-2 to TRBJ2-7; 7 bases match TRBD2. The V and J ends lost 1 base and 4 bases, in that order; junction bases with no gene match: 1. CDR3 size: 13 residues. The germline V gene has CDR1 SGHTA and CDR2 FQGNSA. CDR3 sequence reads: CASSLGEGYEQYF. The CDR3 DNA is TGTGCCAGCAGCTTAGGGGAGGGGTACGAGCAGTACTTC. Variable domain in full (rest from reference TRBV7-2 and TRBJ2-7): GAGVSQSPSNKVTEKGKDVELRCDPISGHTALYWYRQSLGQGLEFLIYFQGNSAPDKSGLPSDRFSAERTGGSVSTLTIQRTQQEDSAVYLCASSLGEGYEQYFGPGTRLTVT.

This chain connects TRBV11-3 to TRBJ2-1; 9 bases are a match to TRBD1. The CDR3 spans 17 residues. Germline lookup yields CDR1 SGHNT and CDR2 YENEEA. The V and J ends lost 0 bases and 6 bases, in that order; junction bases with no gene match: 9. The CDR3: CASSLDGGQGGINEQFF. CDR3 bases: TGTGCCAGCAGCTTAGATGGGGGACAGGGTGGGATCAATGAGCAGTTCTTC.

This clone showed up just once. Different DNA sequences within this sample yield the same CDR3. The V gene is TRBV7-2, the J gene TRBJ2-3; tentatively, D is TRBD2 (6 bases). CDR1 and CDR2 from the germline V gene are SGHTA and FQGNSA. The CDR3 covers 15 residues. The V end was cut by 5 bases, the J end by 0 bases, with 12 bases between. The CDR3 spells CASSLVRGSTDTQYF. The CDR3 DNA follows: TGTGCCAGCAGCCTAGTCCGGGGGAGCACAGATACGCAGTATTTT.

The sample holds a few counts of this clone. The rearrangement links TRBV6-6 to TRBJ2-1; no definite D call. This CDR3 has 11 amino acids. The germline gives CDR1 MNHNY, CDR2 SVGAGI (reference sequence). V was clipped by 6 bases and J by 6 bases, with 6 bases between them. The CDR3: CASSGLNEQFF. The CDR3 DNA follows: TGTGCCAGCAGCGGCCTCAATGAGCAGTTCTTC.

V and J are TRBV5-1 and TRBJ2-7, with 8 nucleotides matching TRBD1. The CDR3 consists of 12 residues. After removal of 4 bases from V and 6 bases from J, the junction contained 3 bases not matched to a gene. Germline loops: CDR1 SGHRS, CDR2 YFSETQ. In DNA, the CDR3 is TGCGCCAGCAGCCCCGGACAGGGCGAGCAGTACTTC. Its protein product is CASSPGQGEQYF.

The chain employs TRBV21-1 and TRBJ1-2. TRBV21-1 is a recognized pseudogene. This CDR3 spans 14 amino acids. The CDR3 nucleotides read TGTGCCAGCAGCAAAGTGAGTTCGGACTATGGCTACACCTTC. Translated, it gives CASSKVSSDYGYTF.

V is TRBV30 and J is TRBJ1-1; D ambiguous. The germline CDR1 and CDR2 sequences are GTSNPN and SVGIG (reference sequence). The V end was cut by 5 bases, the J end by 0 bases, with 13 bases between. This CDR3 spans 14 amino acids. CDR3 DNA: TGTGCCTGGGTGGCCGCAGGAATGAACACTGAAGCTTTCTTT. Translation gives CAWVAAGMNTEAFF.

This sequence joins TRBV12-5 and TRBJ2-1, with D maybe TRBD2 (6 bases). V shed 7 bases and J shed 0 bases, with 10 bases lying between them. Germline V lookup: CDR1 LGHNT, CDR2 FRNRAP. The CDR3 is made up of 14 amino acids. The CDR3: CASAGGFSYNEQFF. The CDR3 DNA reads as TGTGCTAGTGCCGGGGGTTTCTCCTACAATGAGCAGTTCTTC.

The rearrangement links TRBV10-3 to TRBJ1-6; D perhaps matches TRBD1 (6 bases). This CDR3 is built from 13 residues. CDR1 is ENHRY, CDR2 SYGVKD, per germline. Deletions cut 9 bases from V and 10 bases from J, with 16 bases between. The CDR3 nucleotides read TGTGCCATAAACAGGGAGTTAGGATCACCCCTCCACTTT. Translation gives CAINRELGSPLHF.

This clone turned up a few times. The chain links TRBV20-1 to TRBJ1-1; D gene ambiguous. Trimming took 8 bases from V and 1 from J, leaving 8 bases between them. The CDR3 spans 11 residues. Per germline, CDR1 DFQATT and CDR2 SNEGSKA (reference sequence). This CDR3 is CSLGKNTEAFF. CDR3 coding DNA: TGCAGTTTAGGTAAGAACACTGAAGCTTTCTTT.

The J gene is TRBJ1-6, the V gene TRBV6-5; 9 bases align to TRBD1. The CDR3 covers 15 residues. Germline CDR1 is MNHEY and CDR2 is SVGAGI. Trimming removed 6 bases from V and 5 bases from J; junction bases left unmatched: 5. The CDR3 DNA reads as TGTGCCAGCAGGGTCGGACAGGGGAATAATTCACCCCTCCACTTT. Protein sequence: CASRVGQGNNSPLHF.